The present TCR beta chain was sequenced within a study of blood T cell repertoires in COVID-19. About the study: COVID-19 samples from acute and convalescent phases originated in the United States, Italy and Spain. PBMCs, B-cell-depleted T cells, or T cells were the source of the cDNA or gDNA that made up the material.

Authors' processing steps: Reference gene primer amplification in the assay estimated nucleated cell counts. Measured with immunoSEQ multiplex PCR; TCRdb has only the in-frame clones, and not every one. The D gene and trimming were derived from the DNA, and the V and J assignments and clone size from that table. Of tens of thousands of clones listed, roughly 72% were seen once; the top ten hold about 22%. Germline V CDR1 and CDR2: MDHEN, SYDVKM. V lost 5 bases and J 2 bases, leaving 13 bases between the germline ends. This CDR3 contains 14 residues. Material for sequencing was peripheral blood. V is TRBV28 and J is TRBJ2-7, with a tentative D call TRBD1 (5 bases). The receptor was derived from an older woman in a cohort sampled during active or convalescent COVID-19. The CDR3 DNA is TGTGCCAGCAGTCAGCCCAGGGTTACCTACGAGCAGTACTTC. Protein product: CASSQPRVTYEQYF.